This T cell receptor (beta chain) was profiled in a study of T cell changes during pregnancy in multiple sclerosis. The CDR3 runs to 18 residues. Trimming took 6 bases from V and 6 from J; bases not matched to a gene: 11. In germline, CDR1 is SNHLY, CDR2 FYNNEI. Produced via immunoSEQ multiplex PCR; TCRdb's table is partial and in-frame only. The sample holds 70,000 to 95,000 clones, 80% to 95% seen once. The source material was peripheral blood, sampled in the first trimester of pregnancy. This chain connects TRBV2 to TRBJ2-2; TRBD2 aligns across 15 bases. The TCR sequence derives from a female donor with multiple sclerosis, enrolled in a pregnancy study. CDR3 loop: CASRDQMGTSGGSGELFF. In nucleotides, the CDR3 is TGTGCCAGCAGGGACCAAATGGGGACTAGCGGGGGGTCCGGGGAGCTGTTTTTT. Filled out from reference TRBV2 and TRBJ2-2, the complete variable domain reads EPEVTQTPSHQVTQMGQEVILRCVPISNHLYFYWYRQILGQKVEFLVSFYNNEISEKSEIFDDQFSVERPDGSNFTLKIRSTKLEDSAMYFCASRDQMGTSGGSGELFFGEGSRLTVL.